The clone carrying this TCR beta chain occurred a few times. These data come from a study of T cell repertoires in cytomegalovirus infection. TCRdb passed the reads through MiXCR, listing each CDR3 protein once. The sample has about 680,000 distinct CDR3 sequences, roughly a quarter seen once; the top ten hold roughly 8%. Germline-derived CDR1 and CDR2 are MNHEY and SVGEGT. V gave up 10 bases and J gave up 5 bases, with 17 bases separating them. CDR3 length: 13 residues. The chain employs TRBV6-2 or TRBV6-3 and TRBJ2-5; weak D call: TRBD1 (6 bases). The sequence was obtained from a human donor in good health (CMV status not recorded). Some clones in this sample may be carry-over from other donors' samples. The specimen sequenced was CD8+ T cells from PBMCs. The CDR3 spells CATETGQFETQYF. The CDR3 DNA sequence: TGTGCCACCGAGACAGGCCAGTTTGAGACCCAGTACTTC.